The clone carrying this T cell receptor (beta chain) turned up a few times. The source of the sample is a study of blood T cell repertoires in COVID-19. Study overall: From the United States, Italy and Spain came samples of acute and convalescent COVID-19. The analysed material was cDNA or gDNA that came from T cells, B-cell-depleted T cells, or PBMCs.

In the source study's methods: Estimation of nucleated cell counts relied on the amplification of reference gene primers. The repertoire was sequenced with immunoSEQ multiplex PCR; TCRdb's copy has only in-frame clones and lacks some. Clonal size and the V and J genes are those of that table, whereas D and trimming came from the DNA. The sample shows 150,000 or so clones, more than 75% of them seen only once. The CDR3 runs to 14 residues. The V and J ends lost 7 bases and 5 bases respectively, with 17 bases between them. Germline lookup yields CDR1 MNHNY and CDR2 SVGAGI (reference sequence). Material for sequencing was peripheral blood. The V gene is TRBV6-6, the J gene TRBJ1-1; the D is unclear. This TCR was recovered from a woman in her sixties or seventies with COVID-19, enrolled during active disease. The CDR3 region is CASNDRGARTEAFF. Here the CDR3 DNA reads TGTGCCAGCAATGACCGCGGAGCGCGGACTGAAGCTTTCTTT.